The 21 T cell receptor beta chains below were found in one sample sequenced in a study of cytomegalovirus exposure and HLA in healthy donors. 13 Jbeta primers and 60 Vbeta primers were used for the PCR. TCRdb's copy holds only in-frame clones and misses some; the assay was immunoSEQ multiplex PCR. This table holds tens of thousands of clones, 85% to 90% found once. The sample comprised PBMCs. The receptors stem from a young man in good health and CMV-seronegative.

The rearrangement joins TRBV4-2 to TRBJ2-7; 9 nucleotides line up with TRBD1. J was trimmed by 2 bases and V by 6 bases; bases with no gene match: 14. This CDR3 has 17 amino acids. The germline gives CDR1 LGHNA, CDR2 YNFKEQ. The CDR3 is CASRKESGTGSTYEQYF. In DNA form, the CDR3 reads TGTGCCAGCAGGAAAGAGAGTGGGACAGGGTCGACCTACGAGCAGTACTTC.

This clone was seen a single time. The chain uses TRBV2 and TRBJ2-1, with a weak D call TRBD1 (5 bases). The CDR3 extends over 11 amino acids. Germline V gives CDR1 SNHLY, CDR2 FYNNEI. V lost 6 bases to trimming and J lost 7 bases, with 7 bases between them. The CDR3 DNA follows: TGTGCCAGCAGCAGGGCAAATGAGCAGTTCTTC. Translated: CASSRANEQFF.

As DNA, the CDR3 is TGTGCCAGCAGCTCGTCTGGACTAGCTTCCGAGCAGTACTTC. Translated: CASSSSGLASEQYF. The chain combines TRBV11-1 with TRBJ2-7, with 8 bases matching TRBD2. This CDR3 is 14 amino acids long. CDR1 and CDR2 from the germline V gene are SGHAT and FQDESV (reference sequence). V shed 4 bases and J 6 bases; nucleotides not matched to a gene: 8.

The rearrangement uses TRBV29-1 and TRBJ2-2, with no clear D. The V end lost 5 bases, the J end lost 4 bases, and 8 bases lay between the germline ends. This CDR3 region has 12 residues. The germline V gene encodes CDR1 SQVTM and CDR2 ANQGSEA. In DNA form, the CDR3 reads TGCAGCGTTCCAGGTCGCACCGGGGAGCTGTTTTTT. Translating it yields CSVPGRTGELFF.

This clone was seen a handful of times. The V and J genes are TRBV6-5 and TRBJ2-3; TRBD2 matches 11 bases. The CDR3 is 15 amino acids. From germline, CDR1 is MNHEY and CDR2 SVGAGI. The J segment lost 3 bases and the V segment lost 9 bases, leaving 8 bases of the junction unmatched. CDR3 protein: CASTQTSGTTDTQYF. CDR3 bases: TGTGCCAGTACACAGACTAGCGGGACAACAGATACGCAGTATTTT.

The V call is TRBV10-3, the J call TRBJ1-1, with a weak D call TRBD1 (6 bases). Trimming took 0 bases from V and 3 from J, leaving 14 bases between them. The CDR3 covers 16 residues. Germline-derived CDR1 and CDR2 are ENHRY and SYGVKD. Here the CDR3 reads CAISESQGSLYTEAFF. CDR3 bases: TGTGCCATCAGTGAGTCTCAGGGGAGTCTCTACACTGAAGCTTTCTTT.

This clone is a singleton in its sample. The genes are TRBV6-5 and TRBJ2-1; 8 bases are shared with TRBD2. The CDR3 covers 16 residues. Germline CDR1 reads MNHEY; CDR2 reads SVGAGI. With 2 bases clipped from V and 2 bases from J, the junction kept 5 bases outside the gene matches. The CDR3 bases are TGTGCCAGCAGTTACGGCGCGGGAGGTCCCTACAATGAGCAGTTCTTC. As protein: CASSYGAGGPYNEQFF.

This chain connects TRBV28 to TRBJ2-7; 7 bases agree with TRBD1. The CDR3 has 16 amino acids. The germline CDR1 and CDR2 sequences are MDHEN and SYDVKM. V gave up 3 bases and J gave up 2 bases; unmatched junction bases: 10. CDR3 residues: CASSFVVGQLTYEQYF. In nucleotides, the CDR3 is TGTGCCAGCAGTTTTGTTGTGGGACAGCTGACCTACGAGCAGTACTTC.

The sample holds a few counts of this clone. This chain joins TRBV6-5 and TRBJ1-6; tentatively, D is TRBD1 (5 bases). Trimming took off 2 bases at V and 2 bases at J, with 7 bases between the two ends. The CDR3 spans 15 residues. CDR1 and CDR2 from the germline V gene are MNHEY and SVGAGI. DNA for the CDR3: TGTGCCAGCAGTTACGACAGCCCCTATAATTCACCCCTCCACTTT. This gives the protein CASSYDSPYNSPLHF.

This chain connects TRBV13 to TRBJ1-2; TRBD1 aligns across 7 bases. CDR3 length: 15 residues. Trimming cost V 6 bases and J 5 bases; bases outside gene matches: 12. Germline V gives CDR1 PRHDT, CDR2 FYEKMQ (reference sequence). In DNA form, the CDR3 reads TGTGCCAGCAGATCTAAAAGGACAGGCACGTATGGCTACACCTTC. It translates to CASRSKRTGTYGYTF.

V gene TRBV15 combines with J gene TRBJ2-2; TRBD1 matches at 7 bases. CDR1 is LNHNV, CDR2 YYDKDF, per germline (reference sequence). Losses at the gene ends were 0 bases for V and 2 bases for J; bases not matched to a gene: 6. The CDR3 sequence is 17 residues long. DNA for the CDR3: TGTGCCACCAGCAGAGATGGGCGACAGGGTAACACCGGGGAGCTGTTTTTT. Protein product: CATSRDGRQGNTGELFF.

The rearrangement uses TRBV6-6 and TRBJ2-1, with D perhaps matching TRBD1 (7 bases). Germline values: CDR1 MNHNY, CDR2 SVGAGI (reference sequence). The V gene lost 8 bases and the J gene lost 6 bases, with 14 bases spanning the gap. This CDR3 contains 13 residues. CDR3 in amino acids: CASSTQGGNEQFF. The CDR3 DNA follows: TGTGCCAGCTCTACCCAGGGGGGCAATGAGCAGTTCTTC.

The genes are TRBV2 and TRBJ1-2; D not certain. The ends were cut back, 4 bases at V and 4 bases at J, with 10 bases in the middle. The CDR3 contains 13 residues. CDR1 SNHLY and CDR2 FYNNEI come from the germline V gene. This CDR3 reads CASSGTGSYGYTF. Written as DNA, the CDR3 is TGTGCCAGCAGTGGGACGGGATCCTATGGCTACACCTTC. Full variable domain (outside the CDR3, taken from reference TRBV2 and TRBJ1-2): EPEVTQTPSHQVTQMGQEVILRCVPISNHLYFYWYRQILGQKVEFLVSFYNNEISEKSEIFDDQFSVERPDGSNFTLKIRSTKLEDSAMYFCASSGTGSYGYTFGSGTRLTVV.

This chain uses TRBV29-1 with TRBJ2-1; TRBD1 agrees at 10 bases. This CDR3 contains 13 residues. Germline V gene data show CDR1 as SQVTM and CDR2 as ANQGSEA. V shed 3 bases and J 6 bases; nucleotides not matched to a gene: 2. The DNA for the CDR3 is TGCAGCGTTGACTGGACAGGGGGCAATGAGCAGTTCTTC. Its protein is CSVDWTGGNEQFF.

In this sample, this clone turned up once. The chain carries TRBV5-4 and TRBJ2-7; D perhaps matches TRBD1 (6 bases). Trimming removed 0 bases from V and 2 bases from J, with 18 bases in between. CDR3 length equals 17 residues. CDR1 SGHNT and CDR2 YYREEE come from the germline V gene (reference sequence). Written as DNA, the CDR3 is TGTGCCAGCAGCTTGGCCCGTAACTCAGGGGCCCCCTACGAGCAGTACTTC. Protein sequence: CASSLARNSGAPYEQYF. Full variable domain (rest looked up from reference TRBV5-4 and TRBJ2-7): ETGVTQSPTHLIKTRGQQVTLRCSSQSGHNTVSWYQQALGQGPQFIFQYYREEENGRGNFPPRFSGLQFPNYSSELNVNALELDDSALYLCASSLARNSGAPYEQYFGPGTRLTVT.

The rearrangement joins TRBV6-4 to TRBJ2-3; no reliable D call. V was clipped by 3 bases and J by 2 bases, with 6 bases between them. This CDR3 is 13 amino acids long. The germline gives CDR1 MRHNA, CDR2 SNTAGT. The DNA of the CDR3 is TGTGCCAGCAGTGATGAGGTCACAGATACGCAGTATTTT. Amino acids: CASSDEVTDTQYF.

The chain recombines TRBV5-1 with TRBJ1-1; TRBD1 aligns across 9 bases. V gave up 4 bases and J gave up 1 base; unmatched junction bases: 2. Germline lookup yields CDR1 SGHRS and CDR2 YFSETQ. This CDR3 is 14 amino acids long. The CDR3 loop reads CASSPGQGNTEAFF. The CDR3 nucleotides read TGCGCCAGCAGCCCGGGACAGGGGAACACTGAAGCTTTCTTT.

This clone was seen only once. This sequence joins TRBV4-1 and TRBJ1-5; D remains ambiguous. Trimming removed 0 bases from V and 4 bases from J, with 10 bases in between. Looked up from germline, CDR1 is MGHRA and CDR2 is YSYEKL. The CDR3 extends over 15 amino acids. Here the CDR3 DNA reads TGCGCCAGCAGCCAAGAACGGCGGTTGAATCAGCCCCAGCATTTT. Protein product: CASSQERRLNQPQHF.

The chain joins TRBV28 to TRBJ1-2; no reliable D call. Germline CDR1 reads MDHEN; CDR2 reads SYDVKM. The V end was cut by 8 bases, the J end by 2 bases, with 6 bases between. The CDR3 is made up of 11 amino acids. CDR3 nucleotide sequence: TGTGCCAGCGGAGAAAACTATGGCTACACCTTC. Residues: CASGENYGYTF.

J is TRBJ1-5 and V is TRBV27, with D possibly matching TRBD1 (6 bases). V was shortened by 6 bases and J by 0 bases, with 21 bases between the two germline ends. This CDR3 comprises 18 residues. Germline loops: CDR1 MNHEY, CDR2 SMNVEV (reference sequence). CDR3 sequence: CASRAQGLPRYSNQPQHF. The CDR3, as DNA: TGTGCCAGCAGGGCCCAGGGGCTGCCGCGTTATAGCAATCAGCCCCAGCATTTT.

The chain combines TRBV2 with TRBJ1-5; the match to TRBD1 covers 8 bases. Germline loops: CDR1 SNHLY, CDR2 FYNNEI. V lost 8 bases and J lost 0; bases outside the gene matches: 3. The CDR3 is 14 amino acids. This CDR3 reads CASGQGNSNQPQHF. CDR3 nucleotides: TGTGCCAGCGGACAGGGTAATAGCAATCAGCCCCAGCATTTT.